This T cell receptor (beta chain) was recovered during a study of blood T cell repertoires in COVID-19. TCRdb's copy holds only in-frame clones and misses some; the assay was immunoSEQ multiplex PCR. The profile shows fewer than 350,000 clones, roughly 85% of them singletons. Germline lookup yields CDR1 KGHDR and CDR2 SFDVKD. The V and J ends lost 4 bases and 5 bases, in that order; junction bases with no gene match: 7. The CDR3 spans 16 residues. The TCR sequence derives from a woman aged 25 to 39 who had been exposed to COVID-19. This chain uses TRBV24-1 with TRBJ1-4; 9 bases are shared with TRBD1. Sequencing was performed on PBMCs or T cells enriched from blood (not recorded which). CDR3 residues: CATSDTRTGANEKLFF. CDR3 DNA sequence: TGTGCCACCAGTGACACACGGACAGGGGCGAATGAAAAACTGTTTTTT.